These 12 T cell receptor beta chains originate from one sample sequenced in a study of CD8+ T cells in alopecia areata. Once RNA had been extracted, it was reverse transcribed into cDNA to act as the sequencing template. Using immunoSEQ multiplex PCR, the repertoire was profiled, and TCRdb retains in-frame clones only, with some absent. The sample consists of about 110,000 clones, 84% of them appearing once. Treatment noted: oral pan-JAK inhibitor, 5-10 mg twice daily. Sequencing used CD8+ T cells sorted from blood, obtained at week 24, from a patient treated with tofacitinib. These receptors were collected from a human donor with alopecia areata.

The chain joins TRBV5-6 to TRBJ2-2; no clear D. Looked up from germline, CDR1 is SGHDT and CDR2 is YYEEEE. Trimming removed 8 bases at V and 1 base at J, with 12 bases between. The CDR3 extends over 14 amino acids. CDR3 coding DNA: TGTGCCAGTAGGACCAAGGGGAACACCGGGGAGCTGTTTTTT. It encodes CASRTKGNTGELFF.

This clone was detected once. This chain uses TRBV29-1 with TRBJ2-7; 7 bases fit TRBD1. The V and J ends lost 2 bases and 4 bases, in that order; junction bases with no gene match: 8. The CDR3 spans 14 residues. Per the germline V gene, CDR1 is SQVTM and CDR2 is ANQGSEA. The CDR3 protein is CSVETAGGLYEQYF. DNA for the CDR3: TGCAGCGTTGAAACCGCAGGGGGTTTATACGAGCAGTACTTC.

This clone was counted only a few times. The V call is TRBV7-9, the J call TRBJ1-5; D is possibly TRBD1 (6 bases). CDR1 is SEHNR, CDR2 FQNEAQ, per germline (reference sequence). V was shortened by 4 bases and J by 3 bases, with 13 bases between the two germline ends. This CDR3 has 15 residues. The CDR3 reads CASSSDRDTNQPQHF. For the CDR3, the DNA is TGTGCCAGCAGCTCAGACCGGGACACCAATCAGCCCCAGCATTTT. Filled out from reference TRBV7-9 and TRBJ1-5, the complete variable domain reads DTGVSQNPRHKITKRGQNVTFRCDPISEHNRLYWYRQTLGQGPEFLTYFQNEAQLEKSRLLSDRFSAERPKGSFSTLEIQRTEQGDSAMYLCASSSDRDTNQPQHFGDGTRLSIL.

This clone was recorded a few times. The V call is TRBV9, the J call TRBJ2-3, with TRBD2 matching over 8 bases. With 4 bases clipped from V and 5 bases from J, the junction kept 9 bases outside the gene matches. The CDR3 runs 15 residues. Germline-derived CDR1 and CDR2 are SGDLS and YYNGEE. Written as DNA, the CDR3 is TGTGCCAGCAGCCTCGCCGGGGGGGACGGAGATACGCAGTATTTT. It codes for CASSLAGGDGDTQYF.

The CDR3 DNA reads as TGTGCCAGCAGCCTCCTGGCGGGGTACCTTATCAATGAGCAGTTCTTC. This encodes CASSLLAGYLINEQFF. The chain uses TRBV7-2 and TRBJ2-1, with D possibly matching TRBD2 (6 bases). Germline-derived CDR1 and CDR2 are SGHTA and FQGNSA. There are 16 residues in the CDR3. Trimming removed 5 bases from V and 6 bases from J, with 20 bases in between.

CDR3 bases: TGCGCCAGCAGCCCGCACGCCGGATCCGGTCTTACCTACGAGCAGTACTTC. Protein sequence: CASSPHAGSGLTYEQYF. The rearrangement links TRBV4-3 to TRBJ2-7, with D uncertain. The CDR3 spans 17 residues. The V gene's germline CDR1 is LGHNA and CDR2 YSLEER. Trimming removed 4 bases at V and 2 bases at J, with 21 bases between.

J is TRBJ2-5 and V is TRBV7-9, with a weak D call TRBD1 (7 bases). The CDR3 contains 13 residues. Germline lookup yields CDR1 SEHNR and CDR2 FQNEAQ (reference sequence). V dropped 10 bases and J dropped 2 bases, with 14 bases sitting between them. CDR3 loop: CATWAGQQETQYF. The DNA of the CDR3 is TGTGCCACTTGGGCGGGACAGCAAGAGACCCAGTACTTC.

The chain employs TRBV13 and TRBJ2-3, with 7 positions matching TRBD2. Germline loops: CDR1 PRHDT, CDR2 FYEKMQ (reference sequence). This CDR3 has 13 amino acids. V lost 5 bases to trimming and J lost 6 bases; unmatched junction nucleotides: 5. The CDR3 nucleotides read TGTGCCAGCAGCCCAGGGACTACTGATACGCAGTATTTT. This translates into CASSPGTTDTQYF.

V usage is TRBV6-5 and J usage is TRBJ2-1; D gene uncertain. This CDR3 region has 11 residues. V lost 2 bases to trimming and J lost 8 bases, with 4 bases between them. Germline assignment: CDR1 MNHEY and CDR2 SVGAGI. Written as DNA, the CDR3 is TGTGCCAGCAGTTACGGCTATGAGCAGTTCTTC. Protein: CASSYGYEQFF.

The chain uses TRBV5-4 and TRBJ1-2, with TRBD1 as a possible D gene (6 bases). There are 14 residues in the CDR3. V lost 3 bases to trimming and J lost 4 bases, with 13 bases between them. CDR1 and CDR2 (germline): SGHNT, YYREEE (reference sequence). The CDR3 here is CASSYTGTLYGYTF. The CDR3 DNA is TGTGCCAGCAGCTACACAGGGACTCTCTATGGCTACACCTTC.

The V gene is TRBV11-2, the J gene TRBJ2-7, with D uncertain. V lost 5 bases and J 2 bases, leaving 10 bases between the germline ends. This CDR3 region has 13 residues. From germline, CDR1 is SGHAT and CDR2 FQNNGV. The CDR3 bases are TGTGCCAGCAGCCCCCCTGCAGCCTACGAGCAGTACTTC. Protein sequence: CASSPPAAYEQYF. Together with reference TRBV11-2 and TRBJ2-7, the CDR3 gives the full variable domain: EAGVAQSPRYKIIEKRQSVAFWCNPISGHATLYWYQQILGQGPKLLIQFQNNGVVDDSQLPKDRFSAERLKGVDSTLKIQPAKLEDSAVYLCASSPPAAYEQYFGPGTRLTVT.

This sequence joins TRBV27 and TRBJ2-3; D remains unclear. V shed 3 bases and J shed 5 bases, with 9 bases lying between them. Looked up from germline, CDR1 is MNHEY and CDR2 is SMNVEV (reference sequence). The CDR3 is 13 amino acids. The CDR3 region is CASSFVRQDTQYF. The CDR3 nucleotides read TGTGCCAGCAGTTTCGTGAGGCAAGATACGCAGTATTTT.